Listed below are T cell receptor beta chains from one sample, sequenced in a study of cytomegalovirus exposure and HLA in healthy donors. Assay: immunoSEQ multiplex PCR; the TCRdb copy retains only in-frame clones and omits some. Found here are about 90,000 clones, over 75% of them singletons; the top ten hold about 2.1%. The sequenced material came from PBMCs. These TCRs come from a boy aged 10-17 years in good health and CMV-seronegative. Both conserved end residues are part of each CDR3. Fields, in order: V gene, D gene, J gene, CDR3 DNA, CDR3 protein. The D gene is left open where the match is weak.

TRBV5-4	NA	TRBJ1-1	TGTGCCAGCAGCCTCACAGAGAACACTGAAGCTTTCTTT	CASSLTENTEAFF
TRBV5-4	TRBD1	TRBJ1-2	TGTGCCAGCAGTTTGGACAGGAGCTATGGCTACACCTTC	CASSLDRSYGYTF
TRBV9	TRBD2	TRBJ2-1	TGTGCCAGCAGCTTAAGCGGGAGCTCCTACAATGAGCAGTTCTTC	CASSLSGSSYNEQFF
TRBV27	NA	TRBJ2-2	TGTGCCAGCAGTTTAGGGCCGATCGACACCGGGGAGCTGTTTTTT	CASSLGPIDTGELFF
TRBV5-1	TRBD1	TRBJ2-5	TGCGCCAGCAGCTCAGGACAGGGTTTAGAGACCCAGTACTTC	CASSSGQGLETQYF
TRBV7-2	NA	TRBJ2-5	TGTGCCAGCAGCTTTTTCAGTGAAGAGACCCAGTACTTC	CASSFFSEETQYF
TRBV29-1	NA	TRBJ2-7	TGCAGCGTTGAAGATGCGGCGGGGCTCTACGAGCAGTACTTC	CSVEDAAGLYEQYF
TRBV7-7	TRBD1	TRBJ2-5	TGTGCCAGCAGCTTGAGACAGGGGGCGGGGGAGACCCAGTACTTC	CASSLRQGAGETQYF
TRBV6-1	TRBD1	TRBJ2-2	TGTGCCAGCAGTGGACGACAGGGCACCGGGGAGCTGTTTTTT	CASSGRQGTGELFF
TRBV5-6	TRBD1	TRBJ1-2	TGTGCCAGCAGCTCGACAGGGCCCGGGAACACCTTC	CASSSTGPGNTF
TRBV2	NA	TRBJ1-6	TGTGCCAGCAGTGAAAGGGGACAAAGGAATTCACCCCTCCACTTT	CASSERGQRNSPLHF
TRBV5-4	NA	TRBJ1-5	TGTGCCAGCAGCCGCGGCAATCAGCCCCAGCATTTT	CASSRGNQPQHF
TRBV5-1	TRBD2	TRBJ2-3	TGCGCCAGCGCGACTAGCACGCGGACAGATACGCAGTATTTT	CASATSTRTDTQYF